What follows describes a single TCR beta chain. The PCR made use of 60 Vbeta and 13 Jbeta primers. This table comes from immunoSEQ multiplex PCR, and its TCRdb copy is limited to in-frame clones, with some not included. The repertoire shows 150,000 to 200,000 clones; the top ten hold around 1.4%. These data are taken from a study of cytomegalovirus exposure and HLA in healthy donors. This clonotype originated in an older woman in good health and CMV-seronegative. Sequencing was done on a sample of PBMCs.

The CDR3 region is CAWSATGNTEAFF. CDR3 sequence (DNA): TGTGCCTGGAGTGCTACAGGGAACACTGAAGCTTTCTTT. The rearrangement uses TRBV30 and TRBJ1-1; weak D call: TRBD1 (5 bases). CDR3 length: 13 amino acids. CDR1 is GTSNPN and CDR2 is SVGIG in the germline V gene (reference sequence). With 1 base removed from V and 1 base from J, the gap between germline ends came to 7 bases.